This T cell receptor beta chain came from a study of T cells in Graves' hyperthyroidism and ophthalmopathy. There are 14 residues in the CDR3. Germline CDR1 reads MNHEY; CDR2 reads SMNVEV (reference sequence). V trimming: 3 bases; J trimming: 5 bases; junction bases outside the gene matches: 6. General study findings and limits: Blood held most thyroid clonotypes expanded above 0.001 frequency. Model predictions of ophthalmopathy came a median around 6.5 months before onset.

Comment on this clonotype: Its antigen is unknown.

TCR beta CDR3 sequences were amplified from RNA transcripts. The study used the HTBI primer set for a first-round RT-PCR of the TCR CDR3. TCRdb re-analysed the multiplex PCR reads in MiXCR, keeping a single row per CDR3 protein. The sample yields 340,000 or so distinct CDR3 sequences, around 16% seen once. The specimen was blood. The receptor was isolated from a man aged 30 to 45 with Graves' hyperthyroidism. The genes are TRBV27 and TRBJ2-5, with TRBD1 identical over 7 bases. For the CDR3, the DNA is TGTGCCAGCAGTTTTGACAGGGTTGGGGAGACCCAGTACTTC. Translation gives CASSFDRVGETQYF.